This entry describes one T cell receptor (beta chain). Its antigen remains unidentified. There are no base qualities to consult, and no much larger clone falls within one base. These data are taken from a study of shared clonotypes between healthy human individuals (dated by TCRdb to 2018 to 2020). General notes on the study: A couple of women and a few men aged 18 to 49 years were included in the cohort. Per donor, three plates each were used for CD4 naive and CD4 memory, two for CD8 naive, and one for CD8 memory. To estimate repertoire size and how much clonotypes are shared between individuals, the study performed deep sequencing of blood TCR repertoires from about five healthy adults. Libraries were prepared and TCR repertoires were sequenced by different laboratories using diverse techniques, in order to increase sequencing depth and limit assay-specific biases. Each donor's leukapheresis produced roughly between roughly 0.94 and 9.5 billion PBMCs. Findings and caveats that apply to the study as a whole: Rarefaction of sorted-subset datasets indicated incomplete sequencing despite the large sequencing depth. About 5% of naive CD4, approximately 3.7% of naive CD8, approximately 2.2% of memory CD4, and more than 0.35% of memory CD8 clonotypes were shared across several donors. Compared with non-shared clonotypes, clonotypes shared by all four sorted-subset donors had higher generation probabilities. Sampling was limited to blood, and TCR repertoires in tissue likely differ from TCR repertoires in blood. The small number of donors limited the genetic and exposure-history diversity represented. Larger estimated clonotype richness was generally found for naive subsets than for memory subsets. Pairwise subsampling led to the expectation that sequencing depth would affect the degree of clonotype sharing among donors.

TCR CDR3 regions were amplified from genomic DNA by multiplex PCR using the deep immunoSEQ assay. For each cell subset, the extracted genomic DNA was distributed evenly across all wells of several immunoSEQ 96-well plates, and each plate served as one replicate. For sorted subsets, each replicate PCR was loaded with roughly 200 ng genomic DNA, equivalent to roughly 30,000 T cell genomes. The purified libraries were quantified using a Qubit 3.0 fluorometer, sized with a Bioanalyzer 2100, and then quantified again using the KAPA Library Quantification kit. Every immunoSEQ 96-well plate was sequenced on a dedicated single-read 150-cycle Illumina NextSeq 550 flow cell. Under the source paper's analysis protocol: Because the immunoSEQ output included only junctional sequences and no quality scores, the filtering could not be the same as the filtering used for full-length reads. Sequences were annotated with PyIR, a Python wrapper for IgBLAST v1.9, and V/J genes and CDR3 were assigned using IMGT germline references. Any read was removed if the V/J assignment was weak (E-value above 1e-6), the CDR3 was missing, or the read contained stop codons, out-of-frame junctions, or ambiguous translated residues. V3J clonotypes were defined as sequences sharing an identical inferred V gene, J gene, and CDR3 amino acid sequence. Percentage overlap between repertoires was calculated by dividing the number of shared unique clonotypes by the size of the smaller repertoire. Richness of each repertoire was evaluated using RTK rarefaction, the Chao1 estimator, and Recon v2.1 estimates of unobserved clonotypes. For all TCRbeta clonotypes obtained by the gDNA method from a few donors, generation probabilities were computed with OLGA. TCRdb took over this immuneACCESS table, retaining in-frame rearrangements with V and J assigned. Such tables are incomplete; in checked studies, under half of the missing clones stem from an unresolved V gene, and the remainder is unexplained. D and trimming come from the DNA, and the V and J calls and clone size come from that table. The sample records about 800,000 clones, just over 95% of which are singletons. The leading ten clones occupy around 0.25% of the sample.

For the CD8 naive samples, CD45RO-negative cells were positively selected for CCR7, yielding a CD45RA+CCR7+ population from which TemRA cells were excluded. The donors were healthy, HIV-negative adults with no recently reported acute infections or vaccinations. Only Caucasian adults living in Nashville, Tennessee, USA were represented among the donors. Blood was obtained by leukapheresis, after which PBMCs were separated by Ficoll-Histopaque density gradient centrifugation and cryopreserved in liquid nitrogen vapor phase. Purity and quantity of every magnetically sorted T cell population were checked by analytical flow cytometry. Genomic DNA was isolated from every sorted fraction and measured by UV absorbance on a Nanodrop 2000c. V loses 0 bases of germline sequence and J loses 3 bases, and the interval between the two ends is 12 bases. The CDR3 contains 16 residues, cysteine and phenylalanine counted. Just the 48-base CDR3 DNA is kept, in frame starting at base 1. Sequences SGHTS (CDR1) and YDEGEE (CDR2) are obtained from the germline V gene.

This TCR was sampled from a young man in good health. This receptor chain uses TRBV5-8 and TRBJ1-4; possibly the D gene is TRBD1, per 5 matching bases. Sequencing was performed on naive CD8+ T cells sorted from blood. Per the publication, the cell subset or site label means: CD45RA+CCR7+. The DNA sequence is TGTGCCAGCAGCTTGGGGCAGGGAAATGCTAATGAAAAACTGTTTTTT. The resulting protein is CASSLGQGNANEKLFF.